The rows below give T cell receptor beta chains drawn from one sample of a study of regulatory T cells in long-lasting Graves disease. From the multiplex PCR reads, TCRdb called clonotypes with MiXCR, one entry per CDR3 protein. The profile shows around 450,000 distinct CDR3 sequences, around 15% of them singletons. These data also featured in a second study, about T cells in Graves' hyperthyroidism and ophthalmopathy.

The starting material was peripheral blood mononuclear cells (PBMCs), obtained at new diagnosis, from a patient treated with antithyroid drugs. The receptors shown here come from a man between 40 and 49 years old with Graves disease. The conserved cysteine and the conserved F or W are not part of the CDR3 here.

J	V	CDR3
TRBJ2-7	TRBV4-1	ASSQTQTYEQY
TRBJ2-3	TRBV7-9	AGLPPGQGAHTQY
TRBJ2-3	TRBV7-2	ASSSGLAGSTDTQY
TRBJ2-3	TRBV10-1	ASSAGWTDTQY
TRBJ2-1	TRBV29-1	SATPNGVSEQF
TRBJ2-3	TRBV24-1	ATSDFSGRAGLITDTQY
TRBJ2-5	TRBV7-9	ASSRSGGYQETQY
TRBJ1-2	TRBV12-3/TRBV12-4	ASSRFRGDGYT
TRBJ2-7	TRBV6-9	ASSSPSEPIYEQY
TRBJ2-7	TRBV12-3/TRBV12-4	ASQGPSYEQY
TRBJ2-4	TRBV6-1	ASRSGDSGKNIQY
TRBJ2-7	TRBV28	ASSSPDRYYEQY
TRBJ2-7	TRBV12-3/TRBV12-4	ASSLAGGGGSEQY
TRBJ2-1	TRBV20-1	SGRRREYNEQF
TRBJ2-1	TRBV2	ASTFYNEQF
TRBJ2-1	TRBV29-1	SDQQLGDRFTVGNYNEQF
TRBJ1-6	TRBV5-5	ASSFPQGRSPLH
TRBJ1-5	TRBV6-2/TRBV6-3	ASSENPNQPQH
TRBJ2-3	TRBV19	ASSGLAYTDTQY
TRBJ2-3	TRBV3-1	ASTSILAGVTDTQY
TRBJ2-7	TRBV5-1	ASSYAGTYEQY
TRBJ1-1	TRBV20-1	SARSPKNTEAF
TRBJ2-2	TRBV5-5	ASSLEGGGVNTGELF
TRBJ2-5	TRBV29-1	SVEGGVFETQY
TRBJ2-7	TRBV11-2	ASSIWDGSYEQY
TRBJ1-4	TRBV28	ASSSPGQETEKLF
TRBJ2-7	TRBV20-1	SARAAGLAGDLEQY
TRBJ2-1	TRBV19	AKAGGSYNEQF
TRBJ2-7	TRBV19	ATPGPPRYEQY
TRBJ1-2	TRBV29-1	SDQDTMNYGYT
TRBJ1-6	TRBV4-1	ASSQVTGGGISPLH
TRBJ1-1	TRBV19	ASSMGRVRTEAF
TRBJ2-1	TRBV5-1	ASSLGTPLYNEQF